Sequencing of this T cell receptor beta chain was carried out in a study of T-cell memory formation after mild COVID-19. MiXCR was run by TCRdb on the 5' RACE reads, yielding one entry per CDR3 protein. Of about 210,000 distinct CDR3 sequences in the sample, about 10% were seen once. V lost 2 bases, J lost 1 base, and 2 bases stayed unmatched. The CDR3 spans 15 residues. Germline V gives CDR1 SGHRS, CDR2 YFSETQ. The receptor's source is a man younger than 35 who had mild COVID-19 (a few samples of this study predate the infection). Cell type and time point are not known. Specimen: PBMCs or a T cell subset sorted from them (not recorded which). The V call is TRBV5-1, the J call TRBJ2-3; 9 positions match TRBD2. The CDR3 sequence: CASSFLAGRTDTQYF. The CDR3 region has the DNA TGCGCCAGCAGCTTCCTAGCGGGGCGCACAGATACGCAGTATTTT.